These 28 T cell receptor beta chains originate from one sample sequenced in a study of T-cell reconstitution after alpha-beta-depleted transplantation in children. This sample's TCRbeta library carried unique molecular identifier barcodes. Each CDR3 protein is one row after TCRdb ran MiXCR on the PCR reads. The sample includes 450,000 to 550,000 distinct CDR3 sequences, over 10% seen only once; the top ten take around 15%. This material consisted of PBMCs, mostly from graft donor cells, taken 180 days after TCRalphabeta/CD19-depleted stem cell transplant. The receptors were gathered from a female patient aged 2-9 years who had a stem cell transplant for aplastic anemia, so the T cells may come from the graft donor.

The rearrangement uses TRBV29-1 and TRBJ1-2; 10 nucleotides agree with TRBD1. This CDR3 region has 16 residues. V dropped 4 bases and J dropped 4; count of bases not matched to a gene: 12. CDR1 is SQVTM and CDR2 is ANQGSEA in the germline V gene. The CDR3 loop reads CSVVRDRGFISYGYTF. CDR3 sequence (DNA): TGCAGCGTTGTAAGGGACAGGGGCTTTATCAGCTATGGCTACACCTTC.

J is TRBJ2-1 and V is TRBV29-1; 10 nucleotides line up with TRBD2. Losses at the gene ends were 4 bases for V and 10 bases for J; bases not matched to a gene: 13. CDR3 size: 15 residues. Germline CDR1 and CDR2: SQVTM and ANQGSEA. Written as DNA, the CDR3 is TGCAGCGTTGCGGGAACTAGCGGGAAACCCCCAGAGCAGTTCTTC. Encoded protein: CSVAGTSGKPPEQFF.

V and J are TRBV20-1 and TRBJ2-1, with 11 positions matching TRBD2. The V and J ends lost 6 bases and 6 bases, in that order; junction bases with no gene match: 10. Germline CDR1 reads DFQATT; CDR2 reads SNEGSKA (reference sequence). CDR3 size: 15 residues. The CDR3 reads CSARRLAGILNEQFF. The CDR3 bases are TGCAGTGCCCGCAGACTAGCGGGGATTCTCAATGAGCAGTTCTTC.

There are many counts of this clonotype. The V call is TRBV5-6, the J call TRBJ2-3; D gene unclear. The CDR3 is 12 residues long. In germline, CDR1 is SGHDT, CDR2 YYEEEE. The ends were cut back, 3 bases at V and 6 bases at J, with 8 bases in the middle. CDR3 residues: CASSSPSDTQYF. For the CDR3, the DNA is TGTGCCAGCAGCTCCCCGTCGGATACGCAGTATTTT. Full variable domain (outside the CDR3, taken from reference TRBV5-6 and TRBJ2-3): DAGVTQSPTHLIKTRGQQVTLRCSPKSGHDTVSWYQQALGQGPQFIFQYYEEEERQRGNFPDRFSGHQFPNYSSELNVNALLLGDSALYLCASSSPSDTQYFGPGTRLTVL.

V and J are TRBV12-3 or TRBV12-4 and TRBJ2-1; 9 nucleotides align to TRBD2. The CDR3 covers 15 residues. V was pared by 6 bases and J by 5 bases, with 8 bases of the junction left unmatched. DNA of the CDR3: TGTGCCAGCAGCCGGCGGACTAGCGACAACAATGAGCAGTTCTTC. It codes for CASSRRTSDNNEQFF.

In this sample, this clonotype turned up many times. The chain couples TRBV6-1 to TRBJ2-7, with D perhaps matching TRBD1 (5 bases). Trimming left V 6 bases short and J 2 bases short, with 11 bases between. Germline V gene lookup returns CDR1 MNHNS and CDR2 SASEGT. The length of the CDR3 is 13 residues. The CDR3 sequence is CASRPRVTYEQYF. The CDR3 coding sequence is TGTGCCAGCAGACCCAGGGTTACCTACGAGCAGTACTTC.

This clonotype was observed a handful of times. The chain employs TRBV20-1 and TRBJ2-3; 9 bases agree with TRBD2. Trimming at V came to 1 base and at J to 2 bases, leaving 13 bases not matched to a gene. Germline CDR1 reads DFQATT; CDR2 reads SNEGSKA (reference sequence). This CDR3 has 18 amino acids. The CDR3 loop is CSARALNPLAGITDTQYF. CDR3 coding DNA: TGCAGTGCTAGAGCTCTAAACCCCCTAGCGGGAATCACAGATACGCAGTATTTT.

The chain links TRBV6-5 to TRBJ1-5; a weak D match, TRBD1 (6 bases). This CDR3 contains 15 residues. The germline gives CDR1 MNHEY, CDR2 SVGAGI. The V end lost 4 bases, the J end lost 4 bases, and 14 bases lay between the germline ends. The CDR3 sequence is CASSSRGGQNQPQHF. CDR3 nucleotide sequence: TGTGCCAGCAGTTCCCGGGGGGGCCAGAATCAGCCCCAGCATTTT.

This clonotype was observed a handful of times. The rearrangement links TRBV29-1 to TRBJ1-2; TRBD1 matches 7 bases. CDR1 SQVTM and CDR2 ANQGSEA come from the germline V gene. The CDR3 spans 15 residues. The J segment lost 4 bases and the V segment lost 0 bases, leaving 8 bases of the junction unmatched. Written as DNA, the CDR3 is TGCAGCGTTGAAGATCGGTTACAGGGGCCCTATGGCTACACCTTC. As protein: CSVEDRLQGPYGYTF.

This clonotype has more than one count but fewer than ten. The chain uses TRBV29-1 and TRBJ1-2, with a tentative D call TRBD1 (6 bases). CDR1 is SQVTM and CDR2 is ANQGSEA in the germline V gene. The CDR3 is made up of 13 amino acids. In nucleotides, the CDR3 is TGCTCCGCGGTCGGGGAAGGGGGAGTAGGCTACACCTTC. It codes for CSAVGEGGVGYTF.

This clonotype has just a few counts. The V and J genes are TRBV4-3 and TRBJ1-1, with 8 bases matching TRBD1. Trimming took 4 bases from V and 0 from J; bases not matched to a gene: 10. Per germline, CDR1 LGHNA and CDR2 YSLEER. The CDR3 has 17 amino acids. For the CDR3, the DNA is TGCGCCAGCAGCCCCAGGGGGCAGTTAAGAATGAACACTGAAGCTTTCTTT. It encodes CASSPRGQLRMNTEAFF.

The J gene is TRBJ2-1, the V gene TRBV6-5; D unclear. This CDR3 has 14 amino acids. Trimming shortened V by 1 base and J by 8 bases, and 12 bases separated the two germline ends. In germline, CDR1 is MNHEY, CDR2 SVGAGI. The CDR3 region is CASSYWTSWDEQFF. The CDR3 DNA follows: TGTGCCAGCAGTTACTGGACCTCCTGGGATGAGCAGTTCTTC.

This clonotype has more than one count but fewer than ten. The chain has TRBV27 and TRBJ2-1, with 7 positions matching TRBD2. This CDR3 contains 15 residues. CDR1 MNHEY and CDR2 SMNVEV come from the germline V gene (reference sequence). With 11 bases clipped from V and 4 bases from J, the junction kept 14 bases outside the gene matches. The CDR3 region is CARPGLGKIYNEQFF. In DNA form, the CDR3 reads TGTGCCCGACCTGGACTAGGCAAAATTTACAATGAGCAGTTCTTC.

This clonotype has a handful of counts. The V and J genes are TRBV5-1 and TRBJ2-7, with 13 nucleotides matching TRBD2. The CDR3 spans 19 residues. From germline, CDR1 is SGHRS and CDR2 YFSETQ. Germline trimming cut 3 bases from V and 5 bases from J; bases unmatched to any gene: 17. The CDR3 here is CASSSGLAGPTRGENEQYV. DNA for the CDR3: TGCGCCAGCAGCTCGGGACTAGCGGGACCTACAAGGGGAGAAAACGAGCAGTACGTC.

This clonotype was counted a few times. CDR3 sequence reads: CASSLTRRGLRYEQYV. The CDR3 DNA reads as TGTGCCAGCAGCTTAACCCGCAGGGGGCTCAGGTACGAGCAGTACGTC. The gene calls are TRBV7-9 and TRBJ2-7; 8 bases map to TRBD1. CDR1 and CDR2 from the germline V gene are SEHNR and FQNEAQ (reference sequence). The trim removed 2 bases at V and 4 bases at J, leaving 10 bases unmatched. This CDR3 spans 16 amino acids.

This clonotype showed up many times. The junction and the germline gene differ at one end; a read error may be behind it. The chain carries TRBV20-1 and TRBJ1-5; 9 bases are a match to TRBD1. From germline, CDR1 is DFQATT and CDR2 SNEGSKA (reference sequence). The CDR3 runs 13 residues. The CDR3 bases are TGCAGCGCTAGGGACAGGGGCAATCAGCCCCAGCATTTT. Its translation is CSARDRGNQPQHF.

The genes are TRBV7-8 and TRBJ2-1; D unresolved. Germline V gene lookup returns CDR1 SGHVS and CDR2 FQNEAQ. The CDR3 has 17 amino acids. Trimming removed 3 bases from V and 0 bases from J, with 15 bases in between. The CDR3, as DNA: TGTGCCAGCAGCTTCCTGCCGGATTTGAGCTCCTACAATGAGCAGTTCTTC. It translates to CASSFLPDLSSYNEQFF.

The table lists this clonotype with many counts. This chain connects TRBV12-3 or TRBV12-4 to TRBJ1-4, with a possible D match to TRBD1 (5 bases). The CDR3 spans 15 residues. V was pared by 6 bases and J by 2 bases, with 13 bases between. The CDR3 coding sequence is TGTGCCAGCAGCGACTGGGGCCTCACTAATGAAAAACTGTTTTTT. Encoded protein: CASSDWGLTNEKLFF.

This clonotype showed up just a few times. The junction differs from germline at one of its ends, possibly a read error. The V call is TRBV7-2, the J call TRBJ2-1; no definite D call. CDR1 is SGHTA and CDR2 is FQGNSA in the germline V gene. This CDR3 has 12 amino acids. The CDR3: CASSLGWGSVIF. The CDR3 DNA reads as TGTGCCAGCAGCTTAGGTTGGGGATCTGTGATCTTC.

At least ten counts were recorded for this clonotype. The V gene is TRBV7-3, the J gene TRBJ2-5; 8 bases fit TRBD2. From germline, CDR1 is SGHTA and CDR2 FQGTGA. The CDR3 is 15 residues long. Trimming removed 0 bases from V and 4 bases from J; junction bases left unmatched: 4. The CDR3 here is CASSLTGTRGETQYF. The CDR3 DNA follows: TGTGCCAGCAGCTTAACCGGGACTAGAGGAGAGACCCAGTACTTC.

This sequence joins TRBV28 and TRBJ2-5; D possibly corresponds to TRBD1 (5 bases). CDR1 and CDR2 (germline): MDHEN, SYDVKM. The length of the CDR3 is 15 residues. Trimming took off 8 bases at V and 1 base at J, with 17 bases between the two ends. CDR3 region: CASFPRGQIQETQYF. The CDR3 nucleotides are TGTGCCAGCTTCCCGAGAGGACAAATCCAAGAGACCCAGTACTTC.

V is TRBV7-8 and J is TRBJ1-5; no clear D gene. In germline, CDR1 is SGHVS, CDR2 FQNEAQ. The CDR3 is 18 amino acids. V was trimmed by 5 bases and J by 2 bases, leaving 22 bases between them. CDR3 in amino acids: CASSIRLPLPWGNQPQHF. CDR3 bases: TGTGCCAGCAGCATACGTCTACCGTTACCCTGGGGCAATCAGCCCCAGCATTTT.

V is TRBV20-1 and J is TRBJ1-4, with a possible D match to TRBD1 (5 bases). Germline CDR1 DFQATT, CDR2 SNEGSKA (reference sequence). The ends were cut back, 0 bases at V and 13 bases at J, with 12 bases in the middle. This CDR3 spans 12 amino acids. The CDR3 reads CSARDQGMGLFF. The CDR3 nucleotides read TGCAGTGCTAGAGATCAGGGAATGGGACTGTTTTTT.

In this sample, this clonotype turned up a few times. V and J are TRBV4-1 and TRBJ1-4; D gene ambiguous. CDR3 size: 17 residues. Germline CDR1 and CDR2: MGHRA and YSYEKL. The V end lost 0 bases, the J end lost 0 bases, and 11 bases lay between the germline ends. This CDR3 reads CASSQDRGRATNEKLFF. In DNA form, the CDR3 reads TGCGCCAGCAGCCAAGATCGGGGAAGGGCAACTAATGAAAAACTGTTTTTT.

J is TRBJ2-7 and V is TRBV20-1; D may be TRBD2 (5 bases). This CDR3 is built from 14 residues. V shed 5 bases and J shed 3 bases, with 17 bases lying between them. Germline CDR1 and CDR2: DFQATT and SNEGSKA (reference sequence). The CDR3, as DNA: TGCAGTGCTGGGAGATCACCCGGGGACTACGAGCAGTACTTC. This codes for CSAGRSPGDYEQYF.

This clonotype was counted only a few times. The rearrangement joins TRBV6-5 to TRBJ1-4; D ambiguous. Between the trimmed V and J ends, which lost 0 bases and 4 bases, there was a span of 12 bases. The CDR3 is 16 amino acids. From germline, CDR1 is MNHEY and CDR2 SVGAGI. Here the CDR3 reads CASSYSWGGGNEKLFF. CDR3 bases: TGTGCCAGCAGTTACTCTTGGGGAGGTGGTAATGAAAAACTGTTTTTT.

This clonotype came up a few times. V usage is TRBV7-3 and J usage is TRBJ2-3; D ambiguous. The CDR3 runs to 15 residues. Germline loops: CDR1 SGHTA, CDR2 FQGTGA. V was trimmed by 1 base and J by 4 bases, leaving 12 bases between them. CDR3 nucleotides: TGTGCCAGCAGCTTAATAGGGAAACTGGCAGATACGCAGTATTTT. Encoded protein: CASSLIGKLADTQYF.

V gene TRBV10-1 combines with J gene TRBJ2-7; 9 nucleotides agree with TRBD1. The V and J ends lost 6 bases and 1 base, in that order; junction bases with no gene match: 7. CDR1 WNHNN and CDR2 SYGVQD come from the germline V gene (reference sequence). This CDR3 contains 15 residues. CDR3 nucleotides: TGCGCCAGCAGACCCGGGACAGGGATATCCTACGAGCAGTACGTC. It specifies CASRPGTGISYEQYV.